This T cell receptor (beta chain) was sequenced for a study of Graves' ophthalmopathy and Graves' hyperthyroidism. Amplifying from RNA transcripts, the study obtained TCR beta CDR3 regions. Amplification began with first-round RT-PCR using HTBI primers, then second-round multiplex PCR was performed. TCRdb re-derived calls from the multiplex PCR reads in MiXCR, one entry per CDR3 protein. The data show over a million distinct CDR3 sequences, less than 45% seen once. Trimming took 7 bases from V and 4 from J, leaving 11 bases between them. The length of the CDR3 is 14 residues. Germline V gene data show CDR1 as SGHTA and CDR2 as FQGNSA.

Material: peripheral blood or thyroid tissue (not recorded which). The clonotype originates from an adult man with Graves' hyperthyroidism. The chain links TRBV7-2 to TRBJ1-6; TRBD1 might be the D (5 bases). Written as DNA, the CDR3 is TGTGCCAGCACCATGGACACTTATAATTCACCCCTCCACTTT. Translation: CASTMDTYNSPLHF.